Sequencing of this T cell receptor (beta chain) was carried out in a study of T cell responses to AZD1222 COVID-19 vaccine. Overall study results and limits: Only a handful of people who got AZD1222 tested seropositive at baseline. Most donors were white British, females outnumbered males, and clonal diversity was possibly underestimated. Only after the peak T cell response were repertoires sampled.

Sequencing used immunoSEQ multiplex PCR; TCRdb keeps in-frame clones, though not all of them. The sample includes 95,000 to 150,000 clones, 93% of them seen just once. CDR1 is MNHEY and CDR2 is SVGAGI in the germline V gene. The CDR3 has 13 amino acids. V dropped 6 bases and J dropped 3 bases, with 12 bases sitting between them. About this clone itself: Its target is not known.

The rearrangement joins TRBV6-5 to TRBJ2-7; D uncertain. The source of this sequence is an adult who received the AZD1222 COVID-19 vaccine. The sample here was peripheral blood, taken 28 days after the second AZD1222 dose. CDR3 loop: CASSPNDNYEQYF. For the CDR3, the DNA is TGTGCCAGCAGCCCGAATGACAACTACGAGCAGTACTTC.